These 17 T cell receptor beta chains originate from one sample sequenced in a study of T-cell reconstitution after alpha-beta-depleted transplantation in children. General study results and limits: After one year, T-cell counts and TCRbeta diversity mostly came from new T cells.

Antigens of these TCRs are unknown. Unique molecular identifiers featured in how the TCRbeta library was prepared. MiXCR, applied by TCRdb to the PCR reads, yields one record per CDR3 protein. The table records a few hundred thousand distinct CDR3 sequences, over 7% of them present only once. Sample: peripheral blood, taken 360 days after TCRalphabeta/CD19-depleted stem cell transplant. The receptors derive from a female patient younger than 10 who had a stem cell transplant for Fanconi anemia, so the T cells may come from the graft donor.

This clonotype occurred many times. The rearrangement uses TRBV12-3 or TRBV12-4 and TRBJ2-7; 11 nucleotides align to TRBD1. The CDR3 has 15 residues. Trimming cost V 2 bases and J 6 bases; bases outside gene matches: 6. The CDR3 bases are TGTGCCAGCAGTTTAACCGGACAGGGGGCTGGCGAGCAGTACTTC. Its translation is CASSLTGQGAGEQYF.

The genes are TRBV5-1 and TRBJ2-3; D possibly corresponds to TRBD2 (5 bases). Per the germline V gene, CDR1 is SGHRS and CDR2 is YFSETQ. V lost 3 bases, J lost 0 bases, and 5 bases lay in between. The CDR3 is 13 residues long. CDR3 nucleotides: TGCGCCAGCAGCTGGACTAGCACAGATACGCAGTATTTT. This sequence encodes CASSWTSTDTQYF.

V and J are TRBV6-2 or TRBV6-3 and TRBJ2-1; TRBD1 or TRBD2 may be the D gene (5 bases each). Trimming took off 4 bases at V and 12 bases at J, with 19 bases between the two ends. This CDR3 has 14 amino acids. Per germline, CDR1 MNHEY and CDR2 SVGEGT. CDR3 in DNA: TGTGCCAGCAGTTCCCCCCGGGACGGGCGCGGGCAGTTCTTC. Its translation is CASSSPRDGRGQFF.

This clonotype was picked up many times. In nucleotides, the CDR3 is TGTGCCAGCAGCCCTTCGGTAGCCAAAAACATTCAGTACTTC. Translating gives CASSPSVAKNIQYF. The chain is built from TRBV4-2 and TRBJ2-4; no clear D gene. The CDR3 length is 14 residues. Between the trimmed V and J ends, which lost 4 bases and 0 bases, there was a span of 7 bases. Germline loops: CDR1 LGHNA, CDR2 YNFKEQ.

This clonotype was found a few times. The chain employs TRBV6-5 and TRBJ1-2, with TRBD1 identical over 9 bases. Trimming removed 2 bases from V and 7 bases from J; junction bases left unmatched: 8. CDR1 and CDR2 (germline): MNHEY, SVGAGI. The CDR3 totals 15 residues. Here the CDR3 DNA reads TGTGCCAGCAGTTACGACGCCGGGACAGGGTTTGGCTACACCTTC. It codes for CASSYDAGTGFGYTF.

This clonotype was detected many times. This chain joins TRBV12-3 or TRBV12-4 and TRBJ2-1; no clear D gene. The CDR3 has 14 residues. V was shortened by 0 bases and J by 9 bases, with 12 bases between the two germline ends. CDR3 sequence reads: CASSLAQPTGEQFF. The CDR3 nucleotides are TGTGCCAGCAGTTTAGCGCAACCTACGGGTGAGCAGTTCTTC.

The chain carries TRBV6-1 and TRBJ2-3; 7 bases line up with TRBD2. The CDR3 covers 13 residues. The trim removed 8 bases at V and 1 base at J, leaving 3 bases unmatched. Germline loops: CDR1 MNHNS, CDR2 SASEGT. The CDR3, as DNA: TGTGCCAGCTTGAGCGGGGGCACAGATACGCAGTATTTT. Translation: CASLSGGTDTQYF.

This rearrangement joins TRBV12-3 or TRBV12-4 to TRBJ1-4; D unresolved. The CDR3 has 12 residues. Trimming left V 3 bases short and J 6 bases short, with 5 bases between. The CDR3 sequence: CASSFGHEKLFF. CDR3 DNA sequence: TGTGCCAGCAGTTTCGGGCATGAAAAACTGTTTTTT.

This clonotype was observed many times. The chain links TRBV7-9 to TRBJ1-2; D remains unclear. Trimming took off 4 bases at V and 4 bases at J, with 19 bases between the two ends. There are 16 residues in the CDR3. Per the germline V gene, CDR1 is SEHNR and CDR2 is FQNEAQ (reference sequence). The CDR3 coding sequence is TGTGCCAGCAGCTCCTTGCTGGGAGAGCACGGCTATGGCTACACCTTC. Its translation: CASSSLLGEHGYGYTF.

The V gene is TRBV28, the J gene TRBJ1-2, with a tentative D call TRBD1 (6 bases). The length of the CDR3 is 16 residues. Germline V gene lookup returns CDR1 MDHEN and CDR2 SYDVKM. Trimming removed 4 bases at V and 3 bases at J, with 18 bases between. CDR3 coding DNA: TGTGCCAGCAGTTCGACCGCAGGGGACCTTGACTATGGCTACACCTTC. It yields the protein CASSSTAGDLDYGYTF.

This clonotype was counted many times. The chain's CDR3 is CASSFTSWNEQFF. Here the CDR3 DNA reads TGTGCCAGCAGTTTTACTAGTTGGAATGAGCAGTTCTTC. The gene calls are TRBV12-3 or TRBV12-4 and TRBJ2-1; TRBD2 is a possible D gene (5 bases). V dropped 3 bases and J dropped 7 bases, with 10 bases sitting between them. This CDR3 is 13 amino acids long.

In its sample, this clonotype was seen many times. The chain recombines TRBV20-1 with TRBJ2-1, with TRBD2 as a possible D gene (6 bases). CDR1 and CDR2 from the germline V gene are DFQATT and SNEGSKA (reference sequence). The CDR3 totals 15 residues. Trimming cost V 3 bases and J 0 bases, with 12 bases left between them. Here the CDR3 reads CSARGGASSYNEQFF. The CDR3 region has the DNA TGCAGTGCTAGGGGGGGAGCTAGCTCCTACAATGAGCAGTTCTTC.

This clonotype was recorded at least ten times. The CDR3 protein is CASSLVGVPYPPIYNEQFF. The DNA of the CDR3 is TGTGCCAGCAGCTTGGTTGGGGTCCCCTACCCTCCTATCTACAATGAGCAGTTCTTC. The rearrangement joins TRBV5-4 to TRBJ2-1; D gene uncertain. Looked up from germline, CDR1 is SGHNT and CDR2 is YYREEE (reference sequence). Trimming stripped 0 bases from V and 3 bases from J, with 22 bases between. This CDR3 is built from 19 residues.

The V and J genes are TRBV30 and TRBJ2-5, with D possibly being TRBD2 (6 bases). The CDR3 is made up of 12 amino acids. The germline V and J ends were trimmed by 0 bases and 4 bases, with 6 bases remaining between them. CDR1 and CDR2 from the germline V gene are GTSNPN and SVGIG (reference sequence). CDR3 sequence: CAWSVGGETQYF. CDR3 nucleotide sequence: TGTGCCTGGAGTGTGGGGGGAGAGACCCAGTACTTC.

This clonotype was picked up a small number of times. The CDR3 spells CASSFRVIVDGELFF. The CDR3 nucleotides are TGCGCCAGCAGCTTCAGGGTGATAGTGGACGGGGAGCTGTTTTTT. The chain recombines TRBV5-1 with TRBJ2-2; D possibly corresponds to TRBD1 (5 bases). V was clipped by 2 bases and J by 7 bases, with 15 bases between them. Per the germline V gene, CDR1 is SGHRS and CDR2 is YFSETQ. The CDR3 runs to 15 residues. Supplemented by reference TRBV5-1 and TRBJ2-2, the full variable domain reads KAGVTQTPRYLIKTRGQQVTLSCSPISGHRSVSWYQQTPGQGLQFLFEYFSETQRNKGNFPGRFSGRQFSNSRSEMNVSTLELGDSALYLCASSFRVIVDGELFFGEGSRLTVL.

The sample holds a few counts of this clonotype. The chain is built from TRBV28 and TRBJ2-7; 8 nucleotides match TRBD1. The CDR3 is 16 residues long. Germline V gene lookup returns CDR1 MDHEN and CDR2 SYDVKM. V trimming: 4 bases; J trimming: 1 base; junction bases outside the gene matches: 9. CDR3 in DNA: TGTGCCAGCAGTTCCCAGGGACAGGTACTTTCCTACGAGCAGTACTTC. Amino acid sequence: CASSSQGQVLSYEQYF.

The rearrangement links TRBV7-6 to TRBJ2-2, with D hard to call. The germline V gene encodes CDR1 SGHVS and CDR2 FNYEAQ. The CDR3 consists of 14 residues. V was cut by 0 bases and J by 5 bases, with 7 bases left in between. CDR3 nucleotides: TGTGCCAGCAGCTTAGCGTGGGTGACCGGGGAGCTGTTTTTT. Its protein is CASSLAWVTGELFF.